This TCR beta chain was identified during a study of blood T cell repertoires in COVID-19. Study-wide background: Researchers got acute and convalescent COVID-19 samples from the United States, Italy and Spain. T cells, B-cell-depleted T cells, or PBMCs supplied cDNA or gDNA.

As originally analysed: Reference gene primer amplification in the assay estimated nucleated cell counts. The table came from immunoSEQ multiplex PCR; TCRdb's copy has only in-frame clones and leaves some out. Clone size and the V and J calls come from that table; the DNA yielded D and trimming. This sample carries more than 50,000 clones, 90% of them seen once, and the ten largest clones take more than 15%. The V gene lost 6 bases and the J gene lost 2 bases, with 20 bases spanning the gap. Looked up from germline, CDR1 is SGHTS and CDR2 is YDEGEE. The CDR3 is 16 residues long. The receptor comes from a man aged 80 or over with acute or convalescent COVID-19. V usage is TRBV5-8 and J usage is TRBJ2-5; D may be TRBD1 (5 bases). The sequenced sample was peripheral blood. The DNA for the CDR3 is TGTGCCAGCACAAAAGGGGTCGTGGAACTGCAAGAGACCCAGTACTTC. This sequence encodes CASTKGVVELQETQYF.